The sequence of this TCR beta chain was determined in a study of blood T cell repertoires in COVID-19. The overall study: Whether acute or convalescent, the COVID-19 samples came from the United States, Italy and Spain. Nucleic acid was either cDNA or gDNA, and it came from T cells, B-cell-depleted T cells, or PBMCs.

Trimming took off 5 bases at V and 1 base at J, with 8 bases between the two ends. Per germline, CDR1 KGHDR and CDR2 SFDVKD. The CDR3 length is 14 residues. In the authors' workflow: Scientists estimated how many nucleated cells there were by amplifying reference gene primers. Measured with immunoSEQ multiplex PCR; TCRdb has only the in-frame clones, and not every one. V and J calls and clone size are given by that table; D and trimming were obtained from the DNA. The repertoire includes around 77,000 clones, about 92% of them detected once, and about 15% sits in the top ten. The source material was peripheral blood. This receptor was taken from a woman aged 80 or over with active or convalescent COVID-19. This chain joins TRBV24-1 and TRBJ1-5, with D unresolved. In nucleotides, the CDR3 is TGTGCCACCAGTGTTGATAGAAGCAATCAGCCCCAGCATTTT. Translating gives CATSVDRSNQPQHF.